This T cell receptor (beta chain) emerged from a study of cytomegalovirus exposure and HLA in healthy donors. At the level of the study: Findings of an earlier analysis included more than 90 million unique TCR beta sequences from some 200 million T cells.

V lost 0 bases, J lost 7 bases, and 10 bases lay in between. This CDR3 spans 14 amino acids. The germline V gene has CDR1 SQVTM and CDR2 ANQGSEA. On this clone itself: What it binds is unknown.

60 Vbeta and 13 Jbeta primers were used in PCR. The method was immunoSEQ multiplex PCR; TCRdb's version includes in-frame clones alone and lacks a portion of them. The sample holds 70,000 to 90,000 clones; more than 70% are singletons and the top ten take around 2%. Overall study results and limits: Reports credit the classifier with highly specific, highly sensitive diagnosis of cytomegalovirus status. An analysis done earlier found most TCR beta V segments productive about 90% or about 30% of the time.

The sample consisted of PBMCs. This receptor was obtained from a man between 35 and 55 years old in good health and CMV-seronegative. The chain links TRBV29-1 to TRBJ1-6, with a weak D call TRBD1 (6 bases). The CDR3 nucleotides are TGCAGCGTTGAAGATGGGGGCGGGAATTCACCCCTCCACTTT. Its protein is CSVEDGGGNSPLHF.